The entry below gives a single TCR beta chain sequence along with its context. This sample was taken from a study of blood T cell repertoires in COVID-19. Study background: From the United States, Italy and Spain came samples of acute and convalescent COVID-19.

TCRdb's table, derived via immunoSEQ multiplex PCR, lists solely in-frame clones and lacks some. Seen here are some 78,000 clones, around nine tenths observed once, and the top ten hold 4.9%. Trimming left V 1 base short and J 7 bases short, with 14 bases between. Germline CDR1 reads SGHTA; CDR2 reads FQGNSA. The CDR3 is 15 amino acids. This clonotype was obtained from a man between 50 and 59 years old with active or convalescent COVID-19. The rearrangement uses TRBV7-2 and TRBJ1-3, with a weak D call TRBD1 (5 bases). The source material was peripheral blood. CDR3 nucleotides: TGTGCCAGCAGCTTAGGCAGGGCACTGGAGAACACCATATATTTT. Its translation: CASSLGRALENTIYF.